This TCR beta chain comes out of a study of T cell changes during pregnancy in multiple sclerosis. This CDR3 has 15 residues. With 0 bases removed from V and 2 bases from J, the gap between germline ends came to 9 bases. CDR1 is LNHNV and CDR2 is YYDKDF in the germline V gene (reference sequence). Generated by immunoSEQ multiplex PCR, the TCRdb table keeps only in-frame clones and is missing some. The data hold approximately 41,000 clones, with 90% to 95% observed a single time. The material sequenced was CD4+ T cells from peripheral blood mononuclear cells, taken in the second trimester of pregnancy. The rearrangement uses TRBV15 and TRBJ2-3; no clear D gene. The sequence came from a female donor in good health, enrolled as a control in a pregnancy study. CDR3 in DNA: TGTGCCACCAGCAGAGACCGGGTACTCACAGATACGCAGTATTTT. Residues: CATSRDRVLTDTQYF.